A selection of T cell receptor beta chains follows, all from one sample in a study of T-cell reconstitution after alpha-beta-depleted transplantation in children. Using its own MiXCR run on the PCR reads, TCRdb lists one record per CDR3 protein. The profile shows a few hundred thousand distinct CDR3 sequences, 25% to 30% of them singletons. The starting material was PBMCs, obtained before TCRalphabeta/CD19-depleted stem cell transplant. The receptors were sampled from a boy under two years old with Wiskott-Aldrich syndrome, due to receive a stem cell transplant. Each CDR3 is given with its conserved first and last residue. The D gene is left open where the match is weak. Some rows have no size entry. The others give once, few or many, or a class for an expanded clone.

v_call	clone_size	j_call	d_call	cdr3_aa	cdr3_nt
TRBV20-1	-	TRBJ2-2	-	CSARVGSANTGELFF	TGCAGTGCTAGAGTCGGTAGCGCGAACACCGGGGAGCTGTTTTTT
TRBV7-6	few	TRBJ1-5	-	CASSPSKQQPQHF	TGTGCCAGCAGCCCAAGTAAACAGCAGCCCCAGCATTTT
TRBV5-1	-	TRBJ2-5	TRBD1	CASSSTGMRETQYF	TGCGCCAGCAGCTCGACAGGGATGAGGGAGACCCAGTACTTC
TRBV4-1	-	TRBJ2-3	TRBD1	CASSSQTGGATDTQYF	TGCGCCAGCAGTTCTCAGACAGGGGGCGCGACAGATACGCAGTATTTT
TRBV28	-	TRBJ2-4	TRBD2	CASSLLASGRETKNIQYF	TGTGCCAGCAGTTTGTTGGCTAGCGGGAGGGAAACCAAAAACATTCAGTACTTC
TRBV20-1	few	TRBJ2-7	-	CSAGGQRKAEQYF	TGCAGTGCTGGAGGTCAGCGGAAGGCCGAGCAGTACTTC
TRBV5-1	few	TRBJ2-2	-	CASSLYGAHTGELFF	TGCGCCAGCAGCTTGTATGGCGCCCACACCGGGGAGCTGTTTTTT
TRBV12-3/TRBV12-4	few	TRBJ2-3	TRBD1	CASSPRTGRIPITDTQYF	TGTGCCAGCAGCCCGCGGACAGGGAGAATCCCCATCACAGATACGCAGTATTTT
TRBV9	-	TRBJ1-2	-	CAPHEVDLLNYGYTF	TGTGCCCCCCATGAGGTTGACCTTCTTAACTATGGCTACACCTTC
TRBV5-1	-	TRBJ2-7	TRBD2	CASSFGTSETYEQYF	TGCGCCAGCAGCTTCGGGACTAGCGAAACCTACGAGCAGTACTTC
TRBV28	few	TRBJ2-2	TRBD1	CASSLSDRGAGELFF	TGTGCCAGCAGTTTATCCGACAGGGGGGCCGGGGAGCTGTTTTTT
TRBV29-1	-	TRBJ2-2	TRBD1	CSVGKGALQTGELFF	TGCAGCGTTGGGAAGGGGGCGTTACAAACTGGGGAGCTGTTTTTT
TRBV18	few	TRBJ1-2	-	CASSSFTKYYGYTF	TGTGCCAGCTCATCATTCACCAAGTACTATGGCTACACCTTC
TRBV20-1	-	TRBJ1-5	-	CSASRSGRTGGQPQHF	TGCAGTGCTAGTAGGTCAGGGAGGACCGGAGGACAGCCCCAGCATTTT
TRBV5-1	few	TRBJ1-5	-	CASSLGTDLNQPQHF	TGCGCCAGCAGCTTGGGAACCGACCTCAATCAGCCCCAGCATTTT
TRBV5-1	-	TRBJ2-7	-	CASGPRSDEQYF	TGCGCCAGCGGGCCCCGTTCCGACGAGCAGTACTTC
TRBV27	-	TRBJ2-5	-	CASSFGQLGPRYF	TGTGCCAGCAGTTTCGGTCAGTTGGGTCCCAGGTACTTC
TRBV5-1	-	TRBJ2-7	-	CASSSRLSYEQYF	TGCGCCAGCAGCTCTAGACTGTCCTACGAGCAGTACTTC
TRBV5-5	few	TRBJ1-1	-	CASKLGPGVNTEAFF	TGTGCCAGCAAGCTTGGGCCGGGAGTGAACACTGAAGCTTTCTTT
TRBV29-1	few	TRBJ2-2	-	CSARYSADGELFF	TGCAGCGCCCGGTATTCCGCGGACGGGGAGCTGTTTTTT
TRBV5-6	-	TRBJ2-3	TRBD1	CASSGSGQGQDTQYF	TGTGCCAGCAGCGGATCGGGACAGGGGCAAGATACGCAGTATTTT
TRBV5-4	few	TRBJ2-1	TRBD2	CAVEREPDGNEQFF	TGTGCCGTCGAGCGGGAGCCGGACGGAAATGAGCAGTTCTTC